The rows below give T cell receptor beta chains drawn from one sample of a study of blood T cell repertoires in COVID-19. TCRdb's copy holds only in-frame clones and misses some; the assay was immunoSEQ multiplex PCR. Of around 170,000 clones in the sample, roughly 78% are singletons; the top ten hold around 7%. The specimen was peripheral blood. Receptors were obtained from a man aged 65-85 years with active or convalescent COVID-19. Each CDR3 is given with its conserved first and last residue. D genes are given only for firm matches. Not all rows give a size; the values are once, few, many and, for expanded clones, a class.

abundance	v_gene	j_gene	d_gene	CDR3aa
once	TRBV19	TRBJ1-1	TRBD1	CASSRDRGNTEAFF
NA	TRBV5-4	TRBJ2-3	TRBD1	CASSLDQGADTQYF
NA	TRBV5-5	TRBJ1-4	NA	CASSLEAGQATNEKLFF
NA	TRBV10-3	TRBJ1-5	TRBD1	CAISEGQGADQPQHF
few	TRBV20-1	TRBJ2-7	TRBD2	CSASAPGGSYEQYF
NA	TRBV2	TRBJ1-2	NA	CASSLQARGSGYTF
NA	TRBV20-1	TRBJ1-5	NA	CSASTGTTYSNQPQHF
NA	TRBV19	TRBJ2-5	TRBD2	CASSFGTSGSKETQYF
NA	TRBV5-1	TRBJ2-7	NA	CASRILDRSSYEQYF
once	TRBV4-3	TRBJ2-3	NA	CASSQKPDSADTQYF
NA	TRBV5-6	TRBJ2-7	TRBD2	CASSLQIRGRGLGEQYF
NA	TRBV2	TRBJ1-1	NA	CASSLFGQGGTEAFF
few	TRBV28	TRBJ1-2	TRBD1	CASSSGQGGPYGYTF